This T cell receptor beta chain was found in a study of T cells after yellow fever vaccination. General study points: Clones from primary vaccination mostly reappeared after the booster (96% CD4, around 90% CD8). It was the secondary response that reached its peak faster, day 5 versus 15, but it was weaker.

Worth noting for this clonotype: What it recognizes is unknown.

TCRdb re-analysed the 5' RACE reads in MiXCR, keeping a single row per CDR3 protein. The data hold some 500,000 distinct CDR3 sequences, with roughly 14% observed a single time. Per germline, CDR1 SGHVS and CDR2 FNYEAQ. This CDR3 spans 15 amino acids. Between the trimmed V and J ends, which lost 0 bases and 6 bases, there was a span of 14 bases. The receptor was isolated from a man in his thirties or forties who received the YFV17D yellow fever vaccine. The sample in question was PBMCs, obtained on the day of the yellow fever booster vaccination. The chain has TRBV7-6 and TRBJ2-5; D is perhaps TRBD1 (6 bases). For the CDR3, the DNA is TGTGCCAGCAGCTTAGCCCTGGGCCAGGGGCAGACCCAGTACTTC. As protein: CASSLALGQGQTQYF.